These 10 T cell receptor beta chains came from one sample sequenced in a study of blood T cell repertoires in COVID-19. The repertoire was sequenced with immunoSEQ multiplex PCR; TCRdb's copy has only in-frame clones and lacks some. The sample carries almost 25,000 clones, 75% to 90% recorded once. The sequenced sample was peripheral blood. Receptor source: a woman between 65 and 79 years old with COVID-19, enrolled during active disease.

The chain carries TRBV11-1 and TRBJ2-6, with 8 bases matching TRBD1. The trim removed 5 bases at V and 4 bases at J, leaving 4 bases unmatched. The V gene's germline CDR1 is SGHAT and CDR2 FQDESV (reference sequence). This CDR3 has 15 residues. The CDR3 loop reads CASSHRGAGANVLTF. CDR3 bases: TGTGCCAGCAGCCACAGGGGGGCAGGGGCCAACGTCCTGACTTTC.

The chain links TRBV18 to TRBJ1-1; perhaps TRBD1 as D (5 bases). The CDR3 length is 14 residues. The germline V gene has CDR1 KGHSH and CDR2 LQKENI. V dropped 3 bases and J dropped 4 bases, with 12 bases sitting between them. The CDR3, as DNA: TGTGCCAGCTCACCTCAGACAGAGAGCACTGAAGCTTTCTTT. The encoded protein is CASSPQTESTEAFF. Based on the CDR3 plus reference TRBV18 and TRBJ1-1, the full variable domain is NAGVMQNPRHLVRRRGQEARLRCSPMKGHSHVYWYRQLPEEGLKFMVYLQKENIIDESGMPKERFSAEFPKEGPSILRIQQVVRGDSAAYFCASSPQTESTEAFFGQGTRLTVV.

The genes are TRBV27 and TRBJ1-5, with 11 bases identical to TRBD1. This CDR3 has 17 residues. CDR1 is MNHEY and CDR2 is SMNVEV in the germline V gene (reference sequence). V was clipped by 9 bases and J by 0 bases; unmatched bases: 10. The DNA for the CDR3 is TGTGCCAGGGGAGGACAGGGGGCCGATTATAGCAATCAGCCCCAGCATTTT. This translates into CARGGQGADYSNQPQHF.

The chain links TRBV7-8 to TRBJ2-5, with a weak D call TRBD2 (5 bases). The CDR3 spans 14 residues. From germline, CDR1 is SGHVS and CDR2 FQNEAQ. V lost 4 bases and J lost 1, with 10 bases in between. CDR3 in amino acids: CASSYQRSQETQYF. The CDR3 nucleotides are TGTGCCAGCAGCTACCAGCGGAGCCAAGAGACCCAGTACTTC. Drawing the rest from reference TRBV7-8 and TRBJ2-5, the complete variable domain is GAGVSQSPRYKVAKRGQDVALRCDPISGHVSLFWYQQALGQGPEFLTYFQNEAQLDKSGLPSDRFFAERPEGSVSTLKIQRTQQEDSAVYLCASSYQRSQETQYFGPGTRLLVL.

The chain joins TRBV15 to TRBJ2-7; D call uncertain. Looked up from germline, CDR1 is LNHNV and CDR2 is YYDKDF (reference sequence). The CDR3 contains 13 residues. V shed 0 bases and J shed 3 bases, with 6 bases lying between them. CDR3 region: CATSRDMRYEQYV. As DNA, the CDR3 is TGTGCCACCAGCAGAGATATGCGCTACGAGCAGTACGTC.

The chain links TRBV3-1 (or the pseudogene TRBV3-2) to TRBJ1-3; tentative D call: TRBD1 (6 bases). Germline V gives CDR1 LGHDT, CDR2 YNNKEL (reference sequence). The V end was cut by 3 bases, the J end by 4 bases, with 13 bases between. The CDR3 covers 15 residues. CDR3 bases: TGTGCCAGCAGCCAGCCAACAGGGACCGGAAACACCATATATTTT. It codes for CASSQPTGTGNTIYF.

This clone appeared a single time. The chain carries TRBV7-3 and TRBJ1-3, with D tentatively TRBD1 (5 bases). The CDR3 consists of 15 residues. With 4 bases removed from V and 3 bases from J, the gap between germline ends came to 13 bases. In germline, CDR1 is SGHTA, CDR2 FQGTGA. CDR3 residues: CASSSAGGIGNTIYF. The CDR3 region has the DNA TGTGCCAGCAGCTCGGCCGGGGGTATTGGAAACACCATATATTTT.

This clone occurred a few times. The chain has TRBV7-9 and TRBJ1-2, with 9 bases fitting TRBD1. Germline V gene sequence: CDR1 SEHNR, CDR2 FQNEAQ (reference sequence). The CDR3 is 15 residues long. J gave up 7 bases and V 5 bases, and 11 bases lay outside the gene matches. The CDR3 spells CASSPPGTGFSGYTF. In DNA form, the CDR3 reads TGTGCCAGCAGCCCCCCCGGGACAGGGTTTAGTGGCTACACCTTC.

The genes are TRBV19 and TRBJ1-5; D uncertain. From germline, CDR1 is LNHDA and CDR2 SQIVND (reference sequence). The V end lost 5 bases, the J end lost 7 bases, and 21 bases lay between the germline ends. This CDR3 region has 16 residues. The CDR3 loop reads CASSQLAGSGVQPQHF. The CDR3 DNA follows: TGTGCCAGTAGTCAACTTGCTGGTTCAGGTGTCCAGCCCCAGCATTTT.

The J gene is TRBJ2-1, the V gene TRBV20-1; tentatively, D is TRBD1 (6 bases). In germline, CDR1 is DFQATT, CDR2 SNEGSKA (reference sequence). The CDR3 totals 14 residues. V dropped 3 bases and J dropped 4 bases, with 13 bases sitting between them. The CDR3 region is CSASGSGVYNEQFF. CDR3 sequence (DNA): TGCAGTGCTAGTGGGTCAGGGGTTTACAATGAGCAGTTCTTC.